The clone carrying this T cell receptor (beta chain) has only one observation. Its antigen remains unidentified. Clones were sequenced by immunoSEQ multiplex PCR, and TCRdb holds only the in-frame ones, with some missing. This table holds under 50,000 clones, 65% to 85% found once. The data stem from a study of OX40 agonist ivuxolimab in advanced cancers. Study as a whole: Dose-escalation patients were diagnosed with hepatocellular carcinoma, melanoma, renal cell cancer or head and neck cancer. The study, taken as a whole, reports: The study found that CD8+ T cells averaged more expanded clones than CD4+.

The CDR3 is 15 residues long. Germline lookup yields CDR1 KGHSH and CDR2 LQKENI. Trimming took off 3 bases at V and 7 bases at J, with 19 bases between the two ends. The receptor was isolated from an adult with an advanced solid tumor such as melanoma, head and neck, liver or kidney cancer. The input for sequencing was CD4+ or CD8+ T cells sorted from blood, taken in a trial of the OX40 agonist ivuxolimab. The rearrangement joins TRBV18 to TRBJ2-7, with a possible D match to TRBD2 (6 bases). Here the CDR3 DNA reads TGTGCCAGCTCACCCGCGGGGAGTATGTGGGGGGAGCAGTACTTC. Translating it yields CASSPAGSMWGEQYF.